This T cell receptor (beta chain) was recovered during a study of cytomegalovirus exposure and HLA in healthy donors. Study-wide points: Fewer N-insertions than the roughly 650-donor mean were reportedly shown by an Asian-associated ancestry cluster in a later analysis.

PCR was performed using 60 Vbeta and 13 Jbeta primers. The data were produced by immunoSEQ multiplex PCR, yet TCRdb's version contains in-frame clones alone and is incomplete. Here the sample spans 180,000 or so clones, 80% being singletons. A remark on this clone: The antigen remains unidentified.

The CDR3 consists of 15 residues. CDR1 and CDR2 from the germline V gene are MNHEY and SVGAGI. Deletions cut 6 bases from V and 0 bases from J, with 15 bases between. The sample was PBMCs. This clonotype was sampled from a girl aged 10 to 17 in good health and CMV-seropositive. The V and J genes are TRBV6-5 and TRBJ2-7, with D tentatively TRBD2 (6 bases). CDR3 loop: CASRRGGTVSYEQYF. CDR3 DNA sequence: TGTGCCAGCAGGAGGGGCGGGACGGTCTCCTACGAGCAGTACTTC.